The following is a T cell receptor (beta chain) sequence with its context. Its specificity is unknown. Researchers ran the PCR with 60 Vbeta and 13 Jbeta primers. Original methodology: Roughly 10 million shared chains were among around 78 million unique TCR beta chains counted in a later analysis. Data came from immunoSEQ multiplex PCR; TCRdb stores just in-frame clones and leaves some out. Clone size and V and J calls were adopted from that table, with D and trimming inferred from the DNA. The profile shows 95,000 to 100,000 clones, 76% of them singletons. The V gene end was trimmed by 4 bases and the J gene end by 5 bases; junction bases not matched to a gene: 14. The CDR3 spans 17 residues. Germline CDR1 reads SGHAT; CDR2 reads FQDESV (reference sequence). The data were obtained in a study of cytomegalovirus exposure and HLA in healthy donors. General study findings and limits: According to a later analysis, donors in an Asian-associated ancestry cluster reportedly had fewer N-insertions than the roughly 630-donor mean. Reports described diagnosis of cytomegalovirus status by the classifier as highly specific and sensitive. HLA alleles were associated with roughly 17,000 TCR beta sequences in a later analysis at 0.05 false discovery rate.

The clonotype originates from a man aged 35-49 years in good health and CMV-seronegative. The sample was PBMCs. The chain joins TRBV11-1 to TRBJ1-1, with 9 bases aligning to TRBD1. The DNA of the CDR3 is TGTGCCAGCAGCTCAGAGGCAGGGACAGGGCAGTGGACTGAAGCTTTCTTT. It encodes CASSSEAGTGQWTEAFF.